The 4 T cell receptor beta chains in this list originate from one sample, sequenced in a study of CD8 T cells in ankylosing spondylitis. Study-wide results and caveats: A TCR beta motif made of fewer than ten highly homologous variants seemed typical of ankylosing spondylitis blood.

No antigen has been assigned to these receptors. TCRdb processed the 5' RACE reads anew with MiXCR; each CDR3 protein has one entry. The sample lists a few hundred thousand distinct CDR3 sequences, about 7.3% seen once, with 12% to 15% in the top ten. Sequenced: blood, either unsorted or a sorted T cell fraction (not recorded which). The source of these receptors is a male donor with ankylosing spondylitis.

The V and J genes are TRBV7-8 and TRBJ2-1, with 12 bases that match TRBD2. V trimming: 4 bases; J trimming: 7 bases; junction bases outside the gene matches: 5. Germline values: CDR1 SGHVS, CDR2 FQNEAQ. This CDR3 contains 15 residues. CDR3 nucleotide sequence: TGTGCCAGCAGCTCTTGGACTAGCGGGGCGAATGAGCAGTTCTTC. This sequence encodes CASSSWTSGANEQFF.

V and J are TRBV15 and TRBJ1-4; possible D gene TRBD1, 5 bases. Deletions cut 0 bases from V and 4 bases from J, with 12 bases between. CDR1 is LNHNV, CDR2 YYDKDF, per germline (reference sequence). The CDR3 sequence is 16 residues long. CDR3 nucleotide sequence: TGTGCCACCAGCAGAGATAGAGAAGGGGTTAATGAAAAACTGTTTTTT. The encoded protein is CATSRDREGVNEKLFF.

This clonotype occurred many times. The V call is TRBV20-1, the J call TRBJ2-2, with D perhaps assigned TRBD1 or TRBD2 (7 bases each). Germline lookup yields CDR1 DFQATT and CDR2 SNEGSKA (reference sequence). The CDR3 is made up of 15 amino acids. With 0 bases removed from V and 5 bases from J, the gap between germline ends came to 13 bases. For the CDR3, the DNA is TGCAGTGCTAGAGAGAGGCAGGGGGGGACCGGGGAGCTGTTTTTT. It is translated as CSARERQGGTGELFF.

This clonotype was counted many times. V and J are TRBV29-1 and TRBJ1-1, with D unresolved. The CDR3 is made up of 15 amino acids. V lost 6 bases, J lost 5 bases, and 22 bases lay in between. CDR1 SQVTM and CDR2 ANQGSEA come from the germline V gene. CDR3 DNA sequence: TGCAGCGTGGAACCAAAAGGCCCCCCGGGAACTGAAGCTTTCTTT. Protein: CSVEPKGPPGTEAFF. Variable domain in full (rest from reference TRBV29-1 and TRBJ1-1): SAVISQKPSRDICQRGTSLTIQCQVDSQVTMMFWYRQQPGQSLTLIATANQGSEATYESGFVIDKFPISRPNLTFSTLTVSNMSPEDSSIYLCSVEPKGPPGTEAFFGQGTRLTVV.